This T cell receptor beta chain originates from a study of shared clonotypes between healthy human individuals (dated by TCRdb to 2018 to 2021). Concerning the study at large: The cohort included a few men and a couple of women between 18 and 49 years of age. For each donor, three plates each were used for CD4 naive and CD4 memory, two plates were used for CD8 naive, and one plate was used for CD8 memory. To estimate repertoire size and how much clonotype sharing occurs between individuals, the study deeply sequenced the blood TCR repertoires of several healthy adults. To increase sequencing depth and limit assay-specific biases, different laboratories used diverse techniques to prepare libraries and sequence TCR repertoires. Each donor's leukapheresis produced roughly between roughly 0.85 and 9.5 billion PBMCs.

In regard to this clone: Its cognate antigen has yet to be identified. No per-base quality is available; no much larger clone lies one base away.

The research as a whole found: When several donors were compared, the shared fraction of clonotypes was about 5.5% for naive CD4, roughly 3.4% for naive CD8, 2.3% for memory CD4, and under 0.5% for memory CD8. Based on pairwise subsampling, the degree of clonotype sharing among donors was expected to be affected by sequencing depth. The genetic and exposure-history diversity represented was limited by the small number of donors. Larger estimated clonotype richness was generally found for naive subsets than for memory subsets. Clonotypes shared by all four sorted-subset donors showed higher generation probabilities than non-shared clonotypes. Incomplete sequencing was indicated by rarefaction of sorted-subset datasets, despite the large sequencing depth. Only blood was sampled, and tissue TCR repertoires likely differ from those in blood.

Donors were healthy HIV-negative adults with no recently reported acute infections or vaccinations. Every donor was a Caucasian adult living in Nashville, Tennessee, USA. CD4+ T cells were enriched by magnetic negative selection; naive cells were then positively selected on CD45RA, and the negative fraction formed the memory subset. After blood collection by leukapheresis, PBMCs were isolated using Ficoll-Histopaque density gradient centrifugation and then cryopreserved in the vapor phase of liquid nitrogen. Purity and quantity of every magnetically sorted T cell population were checked by analytical flow cytometry. Genomic DNA was isolated from each sorted fraction and quantified by UV absorbance on a Nanodrop 2000c. Using the deep immunoSEQ assay, TCR CDR3 regions were amplified from genomic DNA by multiplex PCR. Genomic DNA extracted from each cell subset was distributed evenly over all wells of several immunoSEQ 96-well plates, and each plate served as one replicate. For sorted subsets, about 200 ng genomic DNA, equal to tens of thousands of T cell genomes, was loaded into each replicate PCR. Purified libraries were quantified with a Qubit 3.0 fluorometer, sized on a Bioanalyzer 2100, and re-quantified with the KAPA Library Quantification kit. A separate single-read 150-cycle Illumina NextSeq 550 flow cell was used to sequence each immunoSEQ 96-well plate. Regarding the original processing steps: Because the immunoSEQ output included only junctional sequences and no quality scores, the filtering could not be the same as the filtering used for full-length reads. To assign V/J genes and CDR3, sequences were annotated against IMGT germline references using PyIR, a Python wrapper for IgBLAST v1.9. Any read was removed if the V/J assignment was weak (E-value above 1e-6), the CDR3 was missing, or the read contained stop codons, out-of-frame junctions, or ambiguous translated residues. A V3J clonotype was defined by an identical inferred V gene, J gene, and CDR3 amino acid sequence. Percentage overlap between repertoires was computed as shared unique clonotypes divided by the size of the smaller repertoire. RTK rarefaction, the Chao1 estimator, and Recon v2.1 estimates of unobserved clonotypes were used to assess repertoire richness. OLGA was used to compute generation probabilities for all TCRbeta clonotypes that the gDNA method yielded from a handful of donors. TCRdb holds this immuneACCESS table with in-frame rearrangements only. Some clones are missing; in checked studies, unresolved V genes explain under half, and the rest has no known cause. V, J and clone size are those of that table, while D and trimming were read from the DNA. Counted in this sample were 1.5 million to 1.9 million clones; roughly 98% of them appeared once. The ten largest clones take up about 0.45% of the sample.

The receptor comes from a man aged 30-40 years in good health. The sample comprised naive CD4+ T cells sorted from blood. Read against the paper, the sample's cell subset or site label means: CD45RA+ positively selected.

The CDR3 protein sequence reads: CASSGQQAEVYGYTF. The sequenced DNA is TGCGCCAGCAGCGGACAACAGGCCGAAGTCTATGGCTACACCTTC. This chain is built from TRBV5-1 and TRBJ1-2; TRBD1 is possibly the D segment (5 matching bases). The V end loses 4 bases and the J end loses 4 bases, and a stretch of 17 bases separates them. Based on the germline V gene, the CDR1 and CDR2 sequences are SGHRS and YFSETQ. The CDR3 starts with the cysteine, ends with the phenylalanine, and has 15 residues. Just the 45-base CDR3 DNA is kept, in frame starting at base 1.